This T cell receptor beta chain was sequenced during a study of cytomegalovirus exposure and HLA in healthy donors (dated by TCRdb to 2016 to 2017). Context from the whole study: An earlier analysis of 587 of the donors reported 250 to 350 Gb of sequence data and 95 million to 120 million unique TCR beta sequences obtained from about 179 million T cells. About 310 gigabases of sequencing data and around 87 million unique TCR sequences were included in an early release covering roughly 600 HLA-typed donors. Of the 300 to 450 genotyped donors, approximately 80% fell in the genetic ancestry cluster associated with self-reported Caucasian donors. The study aimed to test whether cataloging public T cell receptors could reveal signatures of past pathogen exposure. Using immunosequencing, the study profiled T cell repertoires from approximately 700 subjects and related those repertoires to cytomegalovirus serostatus. Along with the roughly 710-subject first cohort, a separate validation cohort of over 90 different subjects was used. High-throughput TCR immunosequencing, statistical association of individual TCRs with disease status, and machine learning were combined to predict cytomegalovirus infection status. To study patterns of TCR occurrence, a later analysis re-analyzed previously published TCR beta repertoires from 500 to 850 donors and added high-resolution HLA genotyping. In the later analysis, no new phenotypic data were used to find candidate immune exposures; instead, reliance was placed on TCR beta sequences and their occurrence across donors. An earlier analysis of 587 of the donors used high-throughput TCR beta sequencing to judge whether each TCR beta V gene segment behaved as functional or pseudogenic. Donor age, sex, ethnicity and CMV serostatus were collected together with the repertoire data. Genome-wide SNP genotypes for about 55% of the roughly 670 donors were used in a later genetic analysis, which treated that subset as a discovery cohort. All discovery cohort repertoires had been generated using a single sequencing platform. Both class I and class II loci were covered by HLA typing, at four-digit resolution. Typing coverage varied by locus: roughly 629-640 donors for A, B, C, DRB1 and DQB1; roughly 500 for DQA1; about 590 for DPA1; more than 450 for DPB1. A few DR-DQ haplotypes were treated as single units for association and clustering because of strong linkage in the cohort. Among around 400 genotyped donors of the cohort, an average of about 240,000 unique TCR beta nucleotide sequences was sequenced per donor, of which roughly 17% were non-productive. Broader findings and caveats from the paper: The classifier was reported to diagnose cytomegalovirus status with high specificity and sensitivity in both the original and validation cohorts. According to a later analysis, most CMV-associated TCR beta chains appeared to be HLA-restricted, and the HLA associations seemed to be driven largely by CMV exposure. CMV serostatus was the only immune exposure information available for the cohort. In this cohort, only TCR beta chains were sequenced, and detectable features were limited by the absence of alpha or paired-chain data. A total of fewer than 200 TCR beta chains were listed by the study as associated with cytomegalovirus. Specific HLA alleles were associated with 15,000 to 20,000 TCR beta sequences at a false discovery rate of 0.05 in a later analysis. V-gene and J-gene trimming of TCR beta chains was associated with a missense DCLRE1C variant in a later genetic analysis, and the association was replicated in an independent cohort. In a later analysis, the rate of TCR association differed among HLA loci, with DRB1 alleles having the most associated TCRs and HLA-C alleles having the fewest. Because HLA typing was unavailable for some donors at each locus, only the typed subset was used in association tests. Because counts were too low, 15 or so rarely observed V segments, including chromosome 9 orphons, were excluded from the earlier analysis of several hundred of the donors. Most TCR sequences were observed very rarely across donors, whereas some public TCRs were present in many individuals. A later analysis found that HLA-associated TCR beta chains were more clonally expanded and had lower generation probabilities than equally common non-associated chains. According to a later genetic analysis, donors in an Asian-associated ancestry cluster had fewer N-insertions in productive TCRs than the roughly 660-donor mean. A further reported finding was that TCR beta sequences accurately predicted the HLA-A and HLA-B alleles for most subjects in the first cohort. Presence/absence analyses assumed roughly uniform sequencing depth across donors, an assumption that may not hold. According to the authors, the approach could potentially be generalized to other disease states and immunological phenotypes. An earlier analysis of around 500 of the donors showed that most TCR beta V segments appeared in productive rearrangements either about 87% or about 30% of the time, which broadly matched IMGT annotations. Some IMGT-functional V segments, including TRBV6-2 and TRBV6-3, could not be distinguished by the 87-base-pair reads and were therefore excluded. Several of the top co-occurrence clusters appeared to be linked to parvovirus B19, influenza, CMV and Epstein-Barr virus, according to a later analysis. In vitro tests confirmed that a few of the cytomegalovirus-associated TCR beta chains recognize cytomegalovirus antigens. Linkage disequilibrium might explain the correlated functional status among segregating V segments, but an unknown experimental factor could not be ruled out. A cluster of highly shared sequence variants was judged likely to be a technical artifact of the sequencing pipeline. Assigning TCR associations to individual alleles was difficult when HLA alleles, especially DR and DQ, strongly co-occurred.

As to this clone: No antigen is known for it. Per-base qualities were not stored, and no clone one base away is much larger.

The library was made by the immunoSEQ multiplex PCR assay. The multiplex PCR relied on a mix of 60 forward primers for TCR Vbeta segments and 13 reverse primers for TCR Jbeta segments. Amplification of the CDR3 region of rearranged TCR beta genes was performed with a multiplex PCR assay on genomic DNA. On the Illumina HiSeq System, the amplified TCR beta libraries were sequenced as 87-base-pair reads. The original methods were these. Across the roughly 600 repertoires, a later analysis counted approximately 75 million unique TCR beta chains, 9.5 million to 13 million of which were shared by at least two donors. To remove PCR and sequencing errors, raw reads were error-corrected and collapsed into unique sequences using a nearest-neighbor algorithm that merged closely related sequences. CDR3 sequences were aligned to IMGT reference sequences to assign V, D and J gene segments. For a sequence to be retained, at least a six-nucleotide match to both a V gene segment and a J gene segment was required. Rearrangements were classified as productive when the CDR3 lacked stop codons and remained in frame with V and J, and all other rearrangements were classified as non-productive. CDR3 was defined according to IMGT convention as the region running from the second conserved V-encoded cysteine to the conserved J-encoded phenylalanine. The earlier analysis of 500 to 600 of the donors excluded sequences that lacked an unambiguous match to a single V gene segment. An earlier analysis of just under 600 of the donors called V segments functional above 56.7% productive rearrangements and segregating when the between-donor standard deviation exceeded 5%. A statistical classification framework was built for diagnosing cytomegalovirus status from the catalog of TCR beta chain sequences. V and J gene assignment, in a later analysis, came from comparing TCR nucleotide sequences with IMGT/GENE-DB human TR gene sequences. The TCRdist pipeline was used in a later analysis to assign CDR3 sequences and most-parsimonious VDJ recombination scenarios. In a later analysis, every TCR beta chain was defined by the combination of its CDR3 amino acid sequence and its V-gene family, and reads without a unique V-gene family were dropped. As a way to deal with suspected cross-contamination and a sequencing artifact, a later analysis dropped approximately 570 nucleotide sequences that were highly shared and had low generation probability. A later analysis calculated a clonal expansion index for each public chain from normalized within-repertoire ranks of inferred template counts. In a later analysis, generation probabilities were computed using a VDJ recombination model fitted to out-of-frame rearrangements, and the results were checked against IGoR. In a later analysis, TCR-TCR, TCR-HLA and TCR-CMV co-occurrence was scored with hypergeometric tests, and a repertoire-size bias correction was applied to TCR pairs. In a later analysis, false discovery rates were estimated by permuting HLA or CMV assignments 20 times. In a later analysis, co-occurring TCRs were grouped with DBSCAN, and TCRdist sequence similarity was added when clustering was performed within HLA-allele-positive subsets. Repertoires with fewer than 30,000 or more than 120,000 public chains, plus five repertoires with anomalous nucleotide sharing, were excluded from co-occurrence clustering. As stored in TCRdb, this immuneACCESS dataset retains in-frame rearrangements with V and J assigned. A fraction of the clones does not appear; measured against another copy, unresolved V genes explain less than half of the discrepancy, and the remainder lacks a known reason. That table is the source of V, J and clone size, and D and trimming were worked out from the DNA. Across this sample there are over 100,000 clones, with 81% seen only once. The top ten clones comprise roughly 2% of the sample.

As encoded in the germline V gene, CDR1 is MDHEN while CDR2 is SYDVKM. Relative to germline, V is 3 bases shorter and J is 3 bases shorter, with 15 bases between their ends. Counted from cysteine to phenylalanine, this CDR3 has 15 amino acids. Of the read, only the CDR3 DNA is kept; its 45 bases are in frame from base 1. In total, over 600 healthy bone marrow donors made up the cohort. At the time of sampling, all cohort members were nominally healthy, though unrecorded immune exposures were likely present. The donor tested CMV seronegative and was one of the 352 seronegative cohort members. A peripheral blood sample was collected from each donor, and TCR beta sequencing was performed on peripheral blood mononuclear cells. The Qiagen DNeasy Blood Extraction Kit was used to extract genomic DNA from the blood cell samples.

The specimen was PBMCs. Recombination joined TRBV28 with TRBJ2-7; TRBD1 could be the D gene, as 6 bases match. This TCR was recovered from a woman in her 30s in good health and CMV-seronegative. The CDR3 protein: CASSFRDTRNYEQYF. The DNA is as follows: TGTGCCAGCAGTTTTAGGGACACACGAAACTACGAGCAGTACTTC.